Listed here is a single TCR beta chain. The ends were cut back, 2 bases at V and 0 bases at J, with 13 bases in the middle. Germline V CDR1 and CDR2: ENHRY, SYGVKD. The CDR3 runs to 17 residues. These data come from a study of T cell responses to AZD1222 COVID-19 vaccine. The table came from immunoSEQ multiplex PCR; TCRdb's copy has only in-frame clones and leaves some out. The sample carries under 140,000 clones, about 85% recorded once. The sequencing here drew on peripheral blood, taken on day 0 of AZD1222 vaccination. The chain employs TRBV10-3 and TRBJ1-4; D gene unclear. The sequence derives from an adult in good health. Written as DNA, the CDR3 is TGTGCCATCAGTGAGCGGGCACGATCCACAACTAATGAAAAACTGTTTTTT. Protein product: CAISERARSTTNEKLFF.